The sequence of this T cell receptor beta chain was determined in a study of cytomegalovirus exposure and HLA in healthy donors (dated by TCRdb to about 2017). Background for the entire study: The 670 or so repertoires of the first cohort and the 95 to 150 validation repertoires were produced on the same platform, according to a later analysis. The study aimed to test whether signatures of past pathogen exposure could be identified by cataloging public T cell receptors. The study combined high-throughput TCR immunosequencing, statistical association of individual TCRs with disease status, and machine learning to predict cytomegalovirus infection status. Besides the first cohort of about 730 subjects, a separate validation cohort made up of 120 different subjects was used. The research as a whole found: A total of 150 to 200 TCR beta chains were listed by the study as associated with cytomegalovirus. The classifier was reported to diagnose cytomegalovirus status with high specificity and sensitivity in both the original and validation cohorts. Most TCR sequences were seen in very few donors, while some public TCRs were found in many individuals. According to the authors, the approach could potentially be generalized to other disease states and immunological phenotypes. In vitro tests confirmed that three of the cytomegalovirus-associated TCR beta chains recognize cytomegalovirus antigens. In a later analysis, TCRs clustered in the first cohort were found to also tend to co-occur in the roughly 130 validation repertoires, with about 93% of cluster scores above 0. A later analysis lacked HLA typing for the validation cohort, so it scored co-occurrence in that cohort across all 120 repertoires.

The library came from the immunoSEQ multiplex PCR assay. From the authors' description of their analysis: A statistical classification framework was built to diagnose cytomegalovirus status from the catalog of TCR beta chain sequences. Not all clones reach the TCRdb copy of this immuneACCESS table, which keeps in-frame sequences only. Checked studies attribute under half of the gap to unresolved V genes and leave the rest unexplained. D and trimming come from the DNA, and the V and J calls and clone size come from that table. The sample table contains 180,000 or so clones; only one count was recorded for about 83% of them. 1.4% of the sample goes to the ten largest clones. There are 15 amino acids in the CDR3, from cysteine to phenylalanine inclusive. Kept here is only the CDR3 DNA, which spans 45 bases and is read in frame from base 1. V loses 1 base of germline sequence and J loses 7 bases, and the interval between the two ends is 11 bases. Via the germline V gene, CDR1 is KGHSH and CDR2 LQKENI.

As to this clone: Its antigen is still unknown. No quality values exist for individual bases; no much larger clone is one base distant.

Donors formed part of the validation cohort, which comprised 120 subjects and was distinct from the first cohort of over 500 subjects. Rearrangement joined TRBV18 to TRBJ1-6; the D segment cannot be called with confidence. Sequencing was carried out using PBMCs. The sequence derives from a woman in her 30s in good health and CMV-seronegative. CDR3 region: CASSPLGFGNSPLHF. The sequence in DNA is TGTGCCAGCTCACCACTGGGCTTTGGGAATTCACCCCTCCACTTT.